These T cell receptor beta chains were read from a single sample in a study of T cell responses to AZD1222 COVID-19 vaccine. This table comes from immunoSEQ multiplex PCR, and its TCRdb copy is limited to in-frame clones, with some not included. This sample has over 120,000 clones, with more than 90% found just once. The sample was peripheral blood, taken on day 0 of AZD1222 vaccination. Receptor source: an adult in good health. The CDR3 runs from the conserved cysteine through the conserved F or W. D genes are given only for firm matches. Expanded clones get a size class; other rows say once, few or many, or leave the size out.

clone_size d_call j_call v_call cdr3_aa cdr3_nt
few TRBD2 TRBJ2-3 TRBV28 CASGHPPVGRERGDTQYF TGTGCCAGCGGGCATCCCCCAGTCGGGAGGGAGCGGGGGGATACGCAGTATTTT
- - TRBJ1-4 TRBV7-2 CASSLIGQGGEKLFF TGTGCCAGCAGCTTAATTGGTCAGGGAGGTGAAAAACTGTTTTTT
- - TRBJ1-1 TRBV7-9 CASSSVDFEGNTEAFF TGTGCCAGCAGCTCCGTAGACTTTGAAGGGAACACTGAAGCTTTCTTT
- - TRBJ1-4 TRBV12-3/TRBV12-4 CASSLGGEKLFF TGTGCCAGCAGTTTGGGGGGGGAAAAACTGTTTTTT
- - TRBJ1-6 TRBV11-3 CASSLGFNSPLHF TGTGCCAGCAGCTTGGGTTTTAATTCACCCCTCCACTTT
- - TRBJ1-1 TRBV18 CASSPQSGAYTEAFF TGTGCCAGCTCACCACAGTCGGGGGCCTACACTGAAGCTTTCTTT
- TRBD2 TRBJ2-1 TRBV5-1 CASSVGTITYNEQFF TGCGCCAGCAGCGTCGGGACTATAACCTACAATGAGCAGTTCTTC
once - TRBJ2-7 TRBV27 CASSPFRGYEQYF TGTGCCAGCAGTCCATTTCGTGGTTACGAGCAGTACTTC
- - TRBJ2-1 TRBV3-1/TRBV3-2 CASSQAPDTPKGQFF TGTGCCAGCAGCCAAGCCCCGGACACTCCAAAAGGGCAGTTCTTC
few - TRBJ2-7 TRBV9 CASSVETTLPYEQYF TGTGCCAGCAGCGTAGAAACCACCTTACCCTACGAGCAGTACTTC
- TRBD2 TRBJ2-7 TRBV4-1 CASSRTGGNEQYF TGCGCCAGCAGCCGGACGGGAGGCAACGAGCAGTACTTC
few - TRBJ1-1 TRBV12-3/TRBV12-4 CASSWGTEAFF TGTGCCAGCAGTTGGGGAACTGAAGCTTTCTTT
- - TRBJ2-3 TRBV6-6 CASSHTSRPSTDTQYF TGTGCCAGCAGTCACACTAGCCGGCCGAGCACAGATACGCAGTATTTT
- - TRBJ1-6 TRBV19 CASSIWDKNSPLHF TGTGCCAGTAGTATTTGGGACAAAAATTCACCCCTCCACTTT
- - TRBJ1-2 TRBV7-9 CASSLTAVRRNYGYTF TGTGCCAGCAGCTTGACGGCAGTCAGGCGTAACTATGGCTACACCTTC
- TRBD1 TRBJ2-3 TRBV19 CASSIGNRGGTDTQYF TGTGCCAGTAGTATCGGGAACAGGGGCGGCACAGATACGCAGTATTTT
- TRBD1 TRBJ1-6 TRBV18 CASSSEGASYNSPLHF TGTGCCAGCTCATCGGAGGGGGCATCCTATAATTCACCCCTCCACTTT
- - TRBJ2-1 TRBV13 CASSSPGAYSYNEQFF TGTGCCAGCAGCTCCCCCGGGGCCTACTCCTACAATGAGCAGTTCTTC
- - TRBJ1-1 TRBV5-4 CASSSLGENTEAFF TGTGCCAGCAGCTCTCTAGGGGAGAACACTGAAGCTTTCTTT
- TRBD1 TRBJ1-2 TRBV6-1 CASSEGDRDGYTF TGTGCCAGCAGTGAAGGGGACAGGGATGGCTACACCTTC
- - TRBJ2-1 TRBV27 CASSLRPPRESYNEQFF TGTGCCAGCAGTTTAAGGCCCCCGCGGGAATCTTACAATGAGCAGTTCTTC
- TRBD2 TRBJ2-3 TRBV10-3 CAISGWLAGGRADTQYF TGTGCCATCAGTGGATGGTTAGCGGGAGGGCGGGCAGATACGCAGTATTTT
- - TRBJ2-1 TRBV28 CASSLRGEQFF TGTGCCAGCAGTTTAAGAGGAGAGCAGTTCTTC
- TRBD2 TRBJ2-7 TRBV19 CASSLSGRGAYEQYF TGTGCCAGTAGTCTGAGCGGGAGGGGAGCCTACGAGCAGTACTTC
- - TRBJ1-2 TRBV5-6 CASSLDYGYTF TGTGCCAGCAGCTTGGACTATGGCTACACCTTC
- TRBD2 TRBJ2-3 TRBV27 CASSLYSRAGLTDTQYF TGTGCCAGCAGTTTATATAGTCGAGCGGGGCTAACAGATACGCAGTATTTT
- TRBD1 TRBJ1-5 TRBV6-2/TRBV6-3 CASSTGQGWSNQPQHF TGTGCCAGCAGTACAGGACAGGGTTGGAGCAATCAGCCCCAGCATTTT
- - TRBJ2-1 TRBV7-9 CASSLAQKGPNEQFF TGTGCCAGCAGCTTAGCGCAAAAGGGGCCCAATGAGCAGTTCTTC
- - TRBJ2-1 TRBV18 CASSPFGDANEQFF TGTGCCAGCTCACCTTTCGGGGACGCCAATGAGCAGTTCTTC
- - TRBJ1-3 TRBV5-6 CASSPRGTRGNTIYF TGTGCCAGCAGCCCCAGGGGTACGAGGGGAAACACCATATATTTT
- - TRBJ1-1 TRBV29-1 CSGNRATNTEAFF TGCAGCGGTAACAGGGCTACGAACACTGAAGCTTTCTTT
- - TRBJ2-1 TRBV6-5 CASSDSQAYNEQFF TGTGCCAGCAGCGACAGTCAGGCCTACAATGAGCAGTTCTTC
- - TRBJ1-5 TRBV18 CASSPEEKSGSNQPQHF TGTGCCAGCTCACCGGAGGAAAAATCAGGGAGCAATCAGCCCCAGCATTTT
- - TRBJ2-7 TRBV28 CASSPGGINEQYF TGTGCCAGCAGCCCCGGGGGTATTAACGAGCAGTACTTC
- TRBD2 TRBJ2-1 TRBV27 CASSTSGRGTYNEQFF TGTGCCAGCAGTACTAGCGGGCGCGGTACCTACAATGAGCAGTTCTTC
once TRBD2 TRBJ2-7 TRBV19 CASTATSGSYEQYF TGTGCCAGTACCGCGACTAGCGGATCCTACGAGCAGTACTTC
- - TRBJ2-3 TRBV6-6 CASSPSGTTDTQYF TGTGCCAGCAGCCCCAGCGGGACAACAGATACGCAGTATTTT
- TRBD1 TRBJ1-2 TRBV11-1 CASSLEGQGNYGYTF TGTGCCAGCAGCTTAGAGGGACAGGGTAACTATGGCTACACCTTC
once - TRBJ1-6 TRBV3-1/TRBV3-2 CASSQESLSASPLHF TGTGCCAGCAGCCAAGAGTCGCTTTCGGCTTCACCCCTCCACTTT
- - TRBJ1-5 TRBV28 CASSPGDFNQPQHF TGTGCCAGCAGCCCGGGAGATTTTAATCAGCCCCAGCATTTT
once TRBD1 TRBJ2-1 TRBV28 CASTAGGSYNEQFF TGTGCCAGCACCGCAGGGGGCTCCTACAATGAGCAGTTCTTC
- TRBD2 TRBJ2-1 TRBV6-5 CASRLADYNEQFF TGTGCCAGTAGACTAGCGGACTACAATGAGCAGTTCTTC
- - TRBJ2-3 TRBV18 CASSPWEADPHGYTDTQYF TGTGCCAGCTCACCATGGGAGGCAGACCCGCACGGGTACACAGATACGCAGTATTTT
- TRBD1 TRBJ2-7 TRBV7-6 CASSQGTGGIGEQYF TGTGCCAGCAGCCAGGGGACAGGGGGAATAGGCGAGCAGTACTTC
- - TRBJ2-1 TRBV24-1 CATSDLGKPYNEQFF TGTGCCACCAGTGATTTGGGAAAACCCTACAATGAGCAGTTCTTC
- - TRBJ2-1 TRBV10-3 CAALVDTSNEQFF TGTGCCGCGTTAGTGGATACCTCCAATGAGCAGTTCTTC
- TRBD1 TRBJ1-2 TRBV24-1 CATSDYGTGFGGYTF TGTGCCACCAGTGATTACGGGACAGGGTTTGGTGGCTACACCTTC
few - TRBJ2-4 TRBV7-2 CASSPTGRRNIQYF TGTGCCAGCAGCCCTACAGGGAGGAGGAACATTCAGTACTTC
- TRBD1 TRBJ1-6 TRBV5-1 CASSWGTARGPGNSPLHF TGCGCCAGCAGCTGGGGGACAGCTCGCGGGCCGGGAAATTCACCCCTCCACTTT
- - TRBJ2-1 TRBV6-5 CASIEGSAGYNEQFF TGTGCCAGCATCGAAGGGTCTGCAGGGTACAATGAGCAGTTCTTC
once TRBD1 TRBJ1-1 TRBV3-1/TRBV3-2 CASSPLQGAGPEAFF TGTGCCAGCAGCCCCCTCCAGGGGGCAGGGCCTGAAGCTTTCTTT
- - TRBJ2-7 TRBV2 CASRQASYSSSGEQYF TGTGCCAGCAGGCAGGCGAGCTATTCTTCGAGTGGCGAGCAGTACTTC
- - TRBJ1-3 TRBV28 CASSLRAGNTIYF TGTGCCAGCAGTTTAAGGGCCGGAAACACCATATATTTT
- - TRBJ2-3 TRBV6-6 CASSYSLSTDTQYF TGTGCCAGCAGTTACTCTTTAAGCACAGATACGCAGTATTTT
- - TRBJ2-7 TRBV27 CASRRQGSPEQYF TGTGCCAGCAGGAGGCAGGGTAGTCCCGAGCAGTACTTC